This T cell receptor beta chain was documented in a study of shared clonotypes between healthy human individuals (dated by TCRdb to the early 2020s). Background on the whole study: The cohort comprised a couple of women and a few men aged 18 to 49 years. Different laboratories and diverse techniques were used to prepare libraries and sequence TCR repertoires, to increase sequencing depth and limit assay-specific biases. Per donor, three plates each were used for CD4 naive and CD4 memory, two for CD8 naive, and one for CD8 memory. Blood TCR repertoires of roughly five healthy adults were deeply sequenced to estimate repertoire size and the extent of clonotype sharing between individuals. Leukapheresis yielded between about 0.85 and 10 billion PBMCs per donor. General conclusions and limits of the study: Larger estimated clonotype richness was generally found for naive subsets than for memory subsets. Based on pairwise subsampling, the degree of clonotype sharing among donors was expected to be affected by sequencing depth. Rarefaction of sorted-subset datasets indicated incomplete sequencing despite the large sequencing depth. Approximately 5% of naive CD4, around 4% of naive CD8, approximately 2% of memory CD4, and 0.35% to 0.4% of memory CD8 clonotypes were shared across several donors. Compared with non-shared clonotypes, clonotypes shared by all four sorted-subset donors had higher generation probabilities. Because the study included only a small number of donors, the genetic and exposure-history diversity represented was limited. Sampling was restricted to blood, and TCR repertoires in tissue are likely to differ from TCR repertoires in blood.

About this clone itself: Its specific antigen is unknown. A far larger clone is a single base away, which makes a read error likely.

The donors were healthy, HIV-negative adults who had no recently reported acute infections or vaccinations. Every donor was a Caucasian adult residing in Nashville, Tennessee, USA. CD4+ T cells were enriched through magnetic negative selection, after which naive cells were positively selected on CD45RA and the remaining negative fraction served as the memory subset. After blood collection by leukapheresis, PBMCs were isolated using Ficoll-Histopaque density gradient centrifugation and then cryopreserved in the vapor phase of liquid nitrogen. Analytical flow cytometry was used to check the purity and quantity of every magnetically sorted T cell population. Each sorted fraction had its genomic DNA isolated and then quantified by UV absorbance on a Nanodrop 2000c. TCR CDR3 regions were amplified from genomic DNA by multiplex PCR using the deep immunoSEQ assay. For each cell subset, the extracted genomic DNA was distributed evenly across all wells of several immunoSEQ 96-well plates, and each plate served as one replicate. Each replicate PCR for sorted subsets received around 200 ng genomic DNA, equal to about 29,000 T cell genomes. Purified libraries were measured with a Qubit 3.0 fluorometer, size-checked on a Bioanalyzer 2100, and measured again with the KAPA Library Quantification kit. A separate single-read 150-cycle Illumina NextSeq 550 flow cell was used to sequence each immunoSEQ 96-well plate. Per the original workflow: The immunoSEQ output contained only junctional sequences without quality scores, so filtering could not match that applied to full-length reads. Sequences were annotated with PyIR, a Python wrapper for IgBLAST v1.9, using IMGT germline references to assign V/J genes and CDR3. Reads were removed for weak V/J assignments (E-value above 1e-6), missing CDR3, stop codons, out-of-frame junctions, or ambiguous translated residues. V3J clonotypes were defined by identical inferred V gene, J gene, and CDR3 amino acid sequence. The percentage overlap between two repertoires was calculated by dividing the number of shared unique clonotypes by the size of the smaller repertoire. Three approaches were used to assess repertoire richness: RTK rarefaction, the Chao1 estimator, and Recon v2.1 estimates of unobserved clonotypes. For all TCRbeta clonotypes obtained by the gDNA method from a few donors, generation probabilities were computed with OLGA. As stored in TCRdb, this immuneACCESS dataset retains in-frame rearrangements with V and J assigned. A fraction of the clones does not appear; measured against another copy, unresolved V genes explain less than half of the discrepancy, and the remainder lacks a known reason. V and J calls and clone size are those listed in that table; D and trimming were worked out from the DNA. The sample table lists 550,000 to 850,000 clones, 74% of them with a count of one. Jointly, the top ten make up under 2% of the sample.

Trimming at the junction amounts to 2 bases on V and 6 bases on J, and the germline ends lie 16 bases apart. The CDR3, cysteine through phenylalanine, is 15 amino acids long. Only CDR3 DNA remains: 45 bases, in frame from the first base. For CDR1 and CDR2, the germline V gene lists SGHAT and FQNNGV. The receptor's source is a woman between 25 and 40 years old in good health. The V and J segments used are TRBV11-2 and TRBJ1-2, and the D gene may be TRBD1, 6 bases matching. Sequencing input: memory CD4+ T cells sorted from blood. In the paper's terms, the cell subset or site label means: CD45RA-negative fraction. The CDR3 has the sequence CASSLLLQGGDGYTF. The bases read TGTGCCAGCAGCTTACTTCTACAGGGTGGGGATGGCTACACCTTC.